This T cell receptor beta chain was sequenced during a study of shared clonotypes between healthy human individuals. The CDR3 consists of 16 residues. J lost 2 bases, V lost 0 bases, and 6 bases had no gene match. Germline CDR1 is SGHRS and CDR2 is YFSETQ. Authors' analysis steps: Without quality scores, immunoSEQ junctional reads could not be filtered like full-length reads. The data were produced by immunoSEQ multiplex PCR, yet TCRdb's version contains in-frame clones alone and is incomplete. Clonal size and the V and J genes are those of that table, whereas D and trimming came from the DNA. The data show some 2,400,000 clones, approximately 96% seen once.

The sample taken for sequencing was naive CD4+ T cells sorted from blood. Subset indicated: CD45RA+ positively selected. V gene TRBV5-1 combines with J gene TRBJ2-7; 9 nucleotides align to TRBD1. The clonotype comes from a man between 18 and 35 years old in good health. The CDR3 protein is CASSLEGQGSTYEQYF. The CDR3 nucleotides are TGCGCCAGCAGCTTGGAGGGACAGGGCTCTACCTACGAGCAGTACTTC.